Presented here are 26 T cell receptor beta chains from one specimen sequenced in a study of cytomegalovirus exposure and HLA in healthy donors. PCR employed 60 Vbeta and 13 Jbeta primers. TCRdb's copy holds only in-frame clones and misses some; the assay was immunoSEQ multiplex PCR. The table records 250,000 to 350,000 clones, about four fifths of them present only once. The sequenced sample was PBMCs. These receptors were obtained from a girl aged 2-9 years in good health and CMV-seronegative.

The chain links TRBV9 to TRBJ2-1; 7 bases agree with TRBD2. This CDR3 has 17 residues. CDR1 is SGDLS, CDR2 YYNGEE, per germline. Trimming removed 4 bases from V and 3 bases from J; junction bases left unmatched: 13. CDR3 sequence (DNA): TGTGCCAGCAGCCAATCCTCAACTAGCGCATACTACAATGAGCAGTTCTTC. Translating it yields CASSQSSTSAYYNEQFF. The full variable domain, rest sourced from reference TRBV9 and TRBJ2-1, is DSGVTQTPKHLITATGQRVTLRCSPRSGDLSVYWYQQSLDQGLQFLIQYYNGEERAKGNILERFSAQQFPDLHSELNLSSLELGDSALYFCASSQSSTSAYYNEQFFGPGTRLTVL.

The chain links TRBV6-5 to TRBJ1-3, with D perhaps TRBD1 (5 bases). V lost 0 bases and J lost 2, with 11 bases in between. In germline, CDR1 is MNHEY, CDR2 SVGAGI. This CDR3 region has 16 residues. CDR3 region: CASSYSRHRTGNTIYF. Written as DNA, the CDR3 is TGTGCCAGCAGTTACTCACGTCACAGGACTGGAAACACCATATATTTT.

The chain uses TRBV27 and TRBJ1-1, with D uncertain. In germline, CDR1 is MNHEY, CDR2 SMNVEV (reference sequence). The CDR3 consists of 13 residues. Trimming pared 5 bases from V and 5 bases from J, leaving 12 bases between. CDR3 region: CASSIGSGTEAFF. CDR3 coding DNA: TGTGCCAGCAGTATCGGTTCGGGTACTGAAGCTTTCTTT.

This clone was seen just once. The genes are TRBV10-3 and TRBJ2-6, with D perhaps matching TRBD1 (5 bases). V shed 9 bases and J shed 1 base, with 19 bases lying between them. The CDR3 runs to 17 residues. CDR1 and CDR2 (germline): ENHRY, SYGVKD. Here the CDR3 DNA reads TGTGCCATTAATCAGGGATTTAGGGTATCTGGGGCCAACGTCCTGACTTTC. Translation: CAINQGFRVSGANVLTF.

The chain links TRBV7-3 to TRBJ2-1; maybe TRBD2 (7 bases). Between the trimmed V and J ends, which lost 1 base and 2 bases, there was a span of 18 bases. This CDR3 spans 18 amino acids. The germline V gene encodes CDR1 SGHTA and CDR2 FQGTGA. This CDR3 is CASSLRWGGRTPYNEQFF. CDR3 nucleotides: TGTGCCAGCAGCTTAAGATGGGGGGGCCGAACCCCCTACAATGAGCAGTTCTTC.

This clone occurred a few times. The junction and the germline gene differ at one end; a read error may be behind it. The gene calls are TRBV7-9 and TRBJ1-2; TRBD1 matches 11 bases. This CDR3 has 15 amino acids. CDR1 and CDR2 from the germline V gene are SEHNR and FQNEAQ (reference sequence). The CDR3 sequence is CSSSSRTGGGYGYTF. In nucleotides, the CDR3 is TGTTCCAGCAGCTCCCGGACAGGGGGCGGCTATGGCTACACCTTC.

Turning to this clone: At one boundary the junction diverges from the germline segment, which might be a read error. The J gene is TRBJ1-1, the V gene TRBV7-9; D is perhaps TRBD1 (6 bases). The CDR3 is 14 amino acids. Germline V gives CDR1 SEHNR, CDR2 FQNEAQ (reference sequence). The chain's CDR3 is CSSSSQGLNTEAFF. In nucleotides, the CDR3 is TGTTCCAGCAGCTCACAGGGCCTGAACACTGAAGCTTTCTTT.

The rearrangement uses TRBV7-9 and TRBJ2-7, with 8 nucleotides matching TRBD2. The germline CDR1 and CDR2 sequences are SEHNR and FQNEAQ (reference sequence). This CDR3 spans 15 amino acids. Unmatched junction bases numbered 4, after V lost 1 base and J lost 2 bases. CDR3 sequence reads: CASSLGLAGTYEQYF. CDR3 in DNA: TGTGCCAGCAGCTTAGGGTTAGCGGGAACCTACGAGCAGTACTTC.

The chain is built from TRBV18 and TRBJ2-5; possibly TRBD2 for D (6 bases). Germline values: CDR1 KGHSH, CDR2 LQKENI. V lost 2 bases and J 5 bases, leaving 15 bases between the germline ends. The CDR3 is 15 residues long. The CDR3, as DNA: TGTGCCAGCTCACCAGCGGGGTTCGCTTTGGAGACCCAGTACTTC. Encoded protein: CASSPAGFALETQYF.

The rearrangement links TRBV19 to TRBJ2-7; 10 bases fit TRBD2. With V trimmed by 3 bases and J by 5 bases, 4 bases remained unmatched. CDR1 and CDR2 (germline): LNHDA, SQIVND (reference sequence). The CDR3 loop spans 14 amino acids. The CDR3 DNA reads TGTGCCAGTAGTATGGGGACTAGCGTCCACGAGCAGTACTTC. Amino acids: CASSMGTSVHEQYF.

This clone was found once. This chain joins TRBV19 and TRBJ2-5; D possibly corresponds to TRBD1 (6 bases). Trimming cost V 5 bases and J 2 bases, with 9 bases left between them. The V gene's germline CDR1 is LNHDA and CDR2 SQIVND (reference sequence). CDR3 size: 13 residues. The CDR3 nucleotides read TGTGCCAGTAGTGGGACACGGCAAGAGACCCAGTACTTC. This sequence encodes CASSGTRQETQYF.

V and J are TRBV28 and TRBJ1-5; D unclear. V was trimmed by 10 bases and J by 4 bases, leaving 20 bases between them. The CDR3 has 15 residues. Germline V gene lookup returns CDR1 MDHEN and CDR2 SYDVKM. CDR3 in DNA: TGTGCCACCAGAGGTACAGTGAATGTAAATCAGCCCCAGCATTTT. The encoded protein is CATRGTVNVNQPQHF.

The chain recombines TRBV14 with TRBJ1-2; D gene unclear. Germline CDR1 and CDR2: SGHDN and FVKESK. CDR3 length equals 13 residues. Deletions cut 3 bases from V and 8 bases from J, with 13 bases between. The CDR3 spells CASSQGTSSGYTF. CDR3 nucleotide sequence: TGTGCCAGCAGCCAGGGCACTTCTTCGGGCTACACCTTC.

This clone showed up just a few times. The rearrangement uses TRBV4-1 and TRBJ1-1; no clear D. The CDR3 is 15 amino acids. Germline V lookup: CDR1 MGHRA, CDR2 YSYEKL. Deletions cut 4 bases from V and 1 base from J, with 13 bases between. The CDR3, as DNA: TGCGCCAGCAGCCCCCCCTTTTCCCGGAACACTGAAGCTTTCTTT. This translates into CASSPPFSRNTEAFF.

The V and J genes are TRBV6-1 and TRBJ2-1, with TRBD2 matching 8 bases. The CDR3 has 15 residues. Unmatched junction bases numbered 4, after V lost 5 bases and J lost 1 base. Per germline, CDR1 MNHNS and CDR2 SASEGT. This CDR3 reads CASSQSGSSYNEQFF. The CDR3 DNA sequence: TGTGCCAGCAGTCAAAGCGGGAGTTCCTACAATGAGCAGTTCTTC.

This clone was seen a handful of times. The chain has TRBV9 and TRBJ1-2, with 7 bases fitting TRBD1. Germline assignment: CDR1 SGDLS and CDR2 YYNGEE. With V trimmed by 8 bases and J by 8 bases, 9 bases remained unmatched. The CDR3 is made up of 12 amino acids. The CDR3 DNA reads as TGTGCCAGTTCACGAGGGGGCCTAGGCTACACCTTC. Its translation is CASSRGGLGYTF.

V is TRBV9 and J is TRBJ1-2; possible D gene TRBD1, 5 bases. CDR3 length: 12 residues. Germline-derived CDR1 and CDR2 are SGDLS and YYNGEE. Trimming took 5 bases from V and 6 from J, leaving 11 bases between them. The CDR3 DNA follows: TGTGCCAGCAGAACAGGAACGGATGGCTACACCTTC. Protein sequence: CASRTGTDGYTF.

The gene calls are TRBV7-9 and TRBJ1-2; 11 nucleotides line up with TRBD1. The trim removed 4 bases at V and 13 bases at J, leaving 17 bases unmatched. Germline V gene data show CDR1 as SEHNR and CDR2 as FQNEAQ (reference sequence). This CDR3 has 16 residues. CDR3 DNA: TGTGCCAGCAGCTCGATACCGGGACAGGGGGAAATAGCGTGCACCTTC. It codes for CASSSIPGQGEIACTF. Full variable domain (outside the CDR3, taken from reference TRBV7-9 and TRBJ1-2): DTGVSQNPRHKITKRGQNVTFRCDPISEHNRLYWYRQTLGQGPEFLTYFQNEAQLEKSRLLSDRFSAERPKGSFSTLEIQRTEQGDSAMYLCASSSIPGQGEIACTFGSGTRLTVV.

The sample holds a few counts of this clone. The rearrangement joins TRBV5-1 to TRBJ2-3, with 10 bases fitting TRBD2. Germline CDR1 SGHRS, CDR2 YFSETQ. The CDR3 has 16 residues. Germline trimming cut 6 bases from V and 2 bases from J; bases unmatched to any gene: 9. The CDR3 loop is CASTLGSGGVTDTQYF. CDR3 DNA sequence: TGCGCCAGCACTTTGGGGAGCGGGGGGGTCACAGATACGCAGTATTTT.

The chain uses TRBV5-5 and TRBJ2-3; the D is unclear. This CDR3 is built from 16 residues. Trimming left V 5 bases short and J 0 bases short, with 16 bases between. Germline CDR1 and CDR2: SGHKS and YYEKEE (reference sequence). CDR3 amino acids: CASSITGAPSTDTQYF. The CDR3 DNA sequence: TGTGCCAGCAGTATTACTGGAGCTCCTAGCACAGATACGCAGTATTTT.

The DNA of the CDR3 is TGTGCCACCAGCAGAAGGGTACAGGGCCAGGTGTCCTATAATTCACCCCTCCACTTT. Amino acids: CATSRRVQGQVSYNSPLHF. The chain has TRBV15 and TRBJ1-6; D is perhaps TRBD1 (6 bases). Deletions cut 2 bases from V and 1 base from J, with 18 bases between. This CDR3 region has 19 residues. Per the germline V gene, CDR1 is LNHNV and CDR2 is YYDKDF (reference sequence).

The chain links TRBV21-1 to TRBJ1-6. TRBV21-1 is marked as a pseudogene. The CDR3 is 11 amino acids. CDR3 loop: CASSKEPPLHF. CDR3 bases: TGTGCCAGCAGCAAAGAGCCACCCCTCCACTTT.

The chain joins TRBV5-5 to TRBJ2-5; D not certain. This CDR3 region has 15 residues. CDR1 SGHKS and CDR2 YYEKEE come from the germline V gene (reference sequence). Trimming took 2 bases from V and 0 from J, leaving 11 bases between them. Written as DNA, the CDR3 is TGTGCCAGCAGCTTCCCTTTTAAATACCAAGAGACCCAGTACTTC. Protein product: CASSFPFKYQETQYF.

Written as DNA, the CDR3 is TGTGCCAGCAGCCAACAGAGGAACACTGAAGCTTTCTTT. Translated, it gives CASSQQRNTEAFF. This chain uses TRBV6-1 with TRBJ1-1; no clear D. Germline V gene lookup returns CDR1 MNHNS and CDR2 SASEGT. V was shortened by 6 bases and J by 1 base, with 9 bases between the two germline ends. The CDR3 loop spans 13 amino acids.

The CDR3 protein is CASRPPDTGYHGYTF. The CDR3 DNA follows: TGTGCCAGCAGACCTCCGGACACAGGGTATCATGGCTACACCTTC. The chain combines TRBV28 with TRBJ1-2; weak D call: TRBD1 (6 bases). The CDR3 has 15 residues. V gave up 6 bases and J gave up 6 bases, with 20 bases separating them. Germline V gene lookup returns CDR1 MDHEN and CDR2 SYDVKM.

The chain combines TRBV11-3 with TRBJ2-3; D is perhaps TRBD1 (6 bases). CDR3 length equals 14 residues. V lost 5 bases and J 2 bases, leaving 11 bases between the germline ends. The V gene's germline CDR1 is SGHNT and CDR2 YENEEA. CDR3 DNA: TGTGCCAGCAGCCGGGACACCGTCACAGATACGCAGTATTTT. Amino acids: CASSRDTVTDTQYF.